The clone carrying this TCR beta chain was counted a few times. These data originate in a study of cytomegalovirus exposure and HLA in healthy donors. The study ran its PCR with 60 Vbeta and 13 Jbeta primers. Sequencing was performed with immunoSEQ multiplex PCR; in TCRdb, only in-frame clones are kept and a portion is missing. The table includes 150,000 to 200,000 clones, roughly four fifths detected once. The CDR3 loop spans 15 amino acids. Looked up from germline, CDR1 is SEHNR and CDR2 is FQNEAQ (reference sequence). V was trimmed by 4 bases and J by 2 bases, leaving 12 bases between them. The chain has TRBV7-9 and TRBJ2-4; D call uncertain. Material for sequencing was PBMCs. This receptor was obtained from a man aged 55 to 70 in good health and CMV-seronegative. The CDR3 sequence is CASSSGGQTKNIQYF. The CDR3, as DNA: TGTGCCAGCAGCTCCGGTGGGCAAACCAAAAACATTCAGTACTTC.